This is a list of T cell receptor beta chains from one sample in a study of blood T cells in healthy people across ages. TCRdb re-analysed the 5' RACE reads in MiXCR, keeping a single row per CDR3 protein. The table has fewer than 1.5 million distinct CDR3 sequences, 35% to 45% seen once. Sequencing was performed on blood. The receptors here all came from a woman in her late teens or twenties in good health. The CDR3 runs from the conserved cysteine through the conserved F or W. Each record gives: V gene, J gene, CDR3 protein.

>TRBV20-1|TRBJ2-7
CSPRHDEQYF
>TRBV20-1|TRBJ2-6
CSAISPGANVLTF
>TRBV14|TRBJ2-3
CASSQDTSGSLYF
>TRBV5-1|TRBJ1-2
CASTQGSSQGYTF
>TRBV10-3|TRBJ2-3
CANNDGGVTDTQYF
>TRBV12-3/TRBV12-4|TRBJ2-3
CASRVSGFTDTQYF
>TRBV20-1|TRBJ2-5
CSARDNSWYQETQYF
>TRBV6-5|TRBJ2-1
CASSYGGGSSNEQFF
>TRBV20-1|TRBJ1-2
CSARDTPGVDYGYTF
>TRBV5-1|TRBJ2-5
CASSLVLAASQETQYF
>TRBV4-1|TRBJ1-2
CASSQDPPFGYTF
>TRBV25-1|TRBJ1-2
CASSQQGFEGYTF
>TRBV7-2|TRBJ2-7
CASSLSGTGHEQYF
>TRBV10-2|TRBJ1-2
CASSEIVQGYGYTF
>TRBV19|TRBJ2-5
CASKEPRTGGRETQYF
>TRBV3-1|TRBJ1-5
CASSLDTRNSNQPQHF
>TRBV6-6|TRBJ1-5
CASRTTDSNQPQHF
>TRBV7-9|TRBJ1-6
CASSSGTGGGWDNSPLHF
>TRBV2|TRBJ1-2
CASSEANREANGYTF
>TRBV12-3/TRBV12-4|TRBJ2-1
CASRGGVKSGNNEQFF
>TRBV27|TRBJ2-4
CASSVKGPANIQYF
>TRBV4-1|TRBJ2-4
CASSQVTSGHWENIQYF
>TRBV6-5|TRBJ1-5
CASGINQPQHF
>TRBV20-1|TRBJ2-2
CSATETTNTGELFF
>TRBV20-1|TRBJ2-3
CSAKGTSGGADTQYF
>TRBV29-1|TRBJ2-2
CSAERVGQGNAGELFF
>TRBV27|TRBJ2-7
CASSPGLALSYEQYF
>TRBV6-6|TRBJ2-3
CASSYSTVEGMLDTQYF
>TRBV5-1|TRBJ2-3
CASSLSSGGRTDTQYF
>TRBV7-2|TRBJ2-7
CASAGRESSYEQYF
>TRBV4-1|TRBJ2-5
CASSSGGWLDDQETQYF
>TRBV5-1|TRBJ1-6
CASSLETGWGSPLHF
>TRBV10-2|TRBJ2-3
CASSSSTLEDTQYF
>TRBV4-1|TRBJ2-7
CASSQEASGLPYEQYF
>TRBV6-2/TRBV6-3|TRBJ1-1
CASRRLGTGFTNTEAFF
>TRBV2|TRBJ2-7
CAIYQNSVSGQYF
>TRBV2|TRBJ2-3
CASSDRTGGDTDTQYF
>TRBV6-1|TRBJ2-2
CASSPSTSGTNTGELFF
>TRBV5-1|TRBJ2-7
CASSLGLGGGYEQYF
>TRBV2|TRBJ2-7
CASSDDSGSGYEQYF
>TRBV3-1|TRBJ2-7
CASSQGGGDSYNEQYF
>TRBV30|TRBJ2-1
CAWSGYMDEQFF
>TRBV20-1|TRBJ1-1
CSAIWNRGWLTEAFF
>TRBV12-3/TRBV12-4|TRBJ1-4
CASSLSAIPGEKLFF